The T cell receptor (beta chain) described here comes from a study of cytomegalovirus exposure and HLA in healthy donors. About the study: The 90 to 150 validation repertoires were produced on the same platform as the roughly 720 repertoires of the first cohort. This was reported in a later analysis.

Study-wide points: A few CMV-associated chains proved CMV antigen-specific in vitro. Some TCR beta chains (roughly 150 of them) were listed as cytomegalovirus-associated.

Notes on this clone: As yet, its antigen is unknown.

Germline assignment: CDR1 LNHDA and CDR2 SQIVND (reference sequence). The CDR3 consists of 15 residues. Trimming removed 6 bases at V and 5 bases at J, with 19 bases between. The assay was immunoSEQ multiplex PCR, and TCRdb's table has in-frame clones only and misses some. This sample yields approximately 260,000 clones, of which 80% to 90% are seen a single time; less than 1.2% belongs to the top ten. This receptor was obtained from a young woman in good health and CMV-seronegative. The genes are TRBV19 and TRBJ1-1, with unresolved D. The sample taken for sequencing was PBMCs. CDR3 residues: CASRIRHLGGTEAFF. CDR3 DNA sequence: TGTGCCAGTAGGATTAGACACCTCGGAGGTACTGAAGCTTTCTTT.